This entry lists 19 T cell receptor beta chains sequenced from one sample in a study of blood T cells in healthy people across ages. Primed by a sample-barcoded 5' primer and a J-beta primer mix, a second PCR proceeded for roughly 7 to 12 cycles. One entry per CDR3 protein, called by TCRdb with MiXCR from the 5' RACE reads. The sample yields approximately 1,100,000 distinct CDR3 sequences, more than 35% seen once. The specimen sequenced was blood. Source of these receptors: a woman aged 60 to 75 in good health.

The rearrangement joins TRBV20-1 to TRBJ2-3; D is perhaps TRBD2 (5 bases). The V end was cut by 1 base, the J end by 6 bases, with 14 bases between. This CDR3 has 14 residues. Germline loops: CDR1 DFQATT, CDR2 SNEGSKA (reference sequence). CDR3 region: CSARGGAGSDTQYF. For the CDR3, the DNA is TGCAGTGCTAGAGGCGGTGCGGGCTCGGATACGCAGTATTTT.

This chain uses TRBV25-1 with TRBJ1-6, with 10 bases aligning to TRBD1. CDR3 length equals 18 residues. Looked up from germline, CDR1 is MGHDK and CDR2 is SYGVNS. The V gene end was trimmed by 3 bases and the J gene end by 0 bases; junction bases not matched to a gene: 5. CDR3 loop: CASSEGQGKSSYNSPLHF. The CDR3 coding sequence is TGTGCCAGCAGTGAGGGACAGGGGAAGAGCTCCTATAATTCACCCCTCCACTTT.

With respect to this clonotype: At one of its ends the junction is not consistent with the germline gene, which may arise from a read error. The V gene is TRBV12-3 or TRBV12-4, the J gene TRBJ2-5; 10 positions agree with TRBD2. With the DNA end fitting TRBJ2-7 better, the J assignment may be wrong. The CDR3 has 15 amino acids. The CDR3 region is CTSSCASGRLGEQYF. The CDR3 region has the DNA TGTACCAGCAGTTGTGCTAGCGGGAGACTCGGCGAGCAGTACTTC.

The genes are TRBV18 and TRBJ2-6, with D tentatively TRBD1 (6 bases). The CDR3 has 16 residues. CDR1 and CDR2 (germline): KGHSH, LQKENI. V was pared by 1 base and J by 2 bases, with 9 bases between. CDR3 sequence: CASSPQGVAGANVLTF. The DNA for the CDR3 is TGTGCCAGCTCACCACAGGGGGTAGCTGGGGCCAACGTCCTGACTTTC.

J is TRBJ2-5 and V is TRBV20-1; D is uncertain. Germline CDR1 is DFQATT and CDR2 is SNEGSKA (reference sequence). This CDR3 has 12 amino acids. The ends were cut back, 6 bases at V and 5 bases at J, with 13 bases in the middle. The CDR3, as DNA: TGCAGTGCAAAAGAGGACGGGGAGACCCAGTACTTC. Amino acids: CSAKEDGETQYF.

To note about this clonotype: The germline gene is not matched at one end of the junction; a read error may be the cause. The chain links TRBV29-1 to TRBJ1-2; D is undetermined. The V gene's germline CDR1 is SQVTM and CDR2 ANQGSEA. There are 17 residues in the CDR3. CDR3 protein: CSVEDPGPQVSNYDYTF. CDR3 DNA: TGCAGCGTTGAAGATCCTGGCCCCCAGGTGTCTAACTATGACTACACCTTC.

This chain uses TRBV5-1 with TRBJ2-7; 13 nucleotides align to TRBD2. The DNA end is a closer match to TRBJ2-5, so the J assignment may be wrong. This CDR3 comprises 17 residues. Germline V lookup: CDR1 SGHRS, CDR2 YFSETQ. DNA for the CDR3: TGCGCCAGCAGCTCCAGACTAGCGGGAGGCCAGGGGGAGACCCAGTACTTC. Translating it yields CASSSRLAGGQGETQYF.

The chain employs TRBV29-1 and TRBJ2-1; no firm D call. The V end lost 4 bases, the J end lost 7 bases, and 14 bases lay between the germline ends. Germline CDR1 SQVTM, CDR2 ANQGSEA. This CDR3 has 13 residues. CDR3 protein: CSVVSRTRNEQFF. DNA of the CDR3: TGCAGCGTTGTCTCCAGGACGAGGAATGAGCAGTTCTTC.

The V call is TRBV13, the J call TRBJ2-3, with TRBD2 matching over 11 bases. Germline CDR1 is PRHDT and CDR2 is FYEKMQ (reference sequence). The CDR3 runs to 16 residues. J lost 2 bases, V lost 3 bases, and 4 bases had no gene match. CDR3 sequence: CASSFSGRAFTDTQYF. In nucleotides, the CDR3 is TGTGCCAGCAGCTTTAGCGGGAGGGCCTTCACAGATACGCAGTATTTT.

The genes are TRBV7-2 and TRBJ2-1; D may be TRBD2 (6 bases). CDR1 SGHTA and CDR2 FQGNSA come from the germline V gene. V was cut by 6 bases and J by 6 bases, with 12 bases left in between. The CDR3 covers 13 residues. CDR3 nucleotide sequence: TGTGCCAGCAGTTATGGGGGGTTCAATGAGCAGTTCTTC. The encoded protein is CASSYGGFNEQFF.

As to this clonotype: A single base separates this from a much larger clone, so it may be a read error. CDR3 sequence (DNA): TGTGCCACCAGTGCTTCACCCGGGACTAGCGCCACAGATACGCAGCATTTT. It specifies CATSASPGTSATDTQHF. J is TRBJ2-3 and V is TRBV24-1; TRBD1 might be the D (5 bases). The J call may be mistaken, given a closer DNA end match to TRBJ1-5. There are 17 residues in the CDR3. Per germline, CDR1 KGHDR and CDR2 SFDVKD.

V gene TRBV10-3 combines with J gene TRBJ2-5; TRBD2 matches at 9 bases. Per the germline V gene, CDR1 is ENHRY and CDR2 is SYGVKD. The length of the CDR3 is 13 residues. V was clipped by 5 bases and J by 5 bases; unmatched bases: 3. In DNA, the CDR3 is TGTGCCATCAGTCTAGCGGGAAGGGAGACCCAGTACTTC. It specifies CAISLAGRETQYF.

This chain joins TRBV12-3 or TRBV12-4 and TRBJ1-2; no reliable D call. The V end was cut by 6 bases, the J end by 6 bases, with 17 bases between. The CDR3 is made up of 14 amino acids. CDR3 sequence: CASSPRDPFDGYTF. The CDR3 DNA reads TGTGCCAGCAGCCCCCGGGATCCCTTCGATGGCTACACCTTC.

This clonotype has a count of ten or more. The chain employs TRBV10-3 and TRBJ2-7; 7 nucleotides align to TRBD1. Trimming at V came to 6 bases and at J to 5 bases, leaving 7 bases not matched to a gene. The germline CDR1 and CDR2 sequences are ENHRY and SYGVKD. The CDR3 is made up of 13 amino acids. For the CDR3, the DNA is TGTGCCATCAGACCCGGACAGGCGGACGAGCAGTACTTC. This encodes CAIRPGQADEQYF.

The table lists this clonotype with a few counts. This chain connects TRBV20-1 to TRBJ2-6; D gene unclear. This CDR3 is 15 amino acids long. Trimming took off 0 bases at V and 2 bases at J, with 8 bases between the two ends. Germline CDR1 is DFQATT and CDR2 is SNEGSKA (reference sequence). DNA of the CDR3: TGCAGTGCTAGAGATAGGAGTGCTGGGGCCAACGTCCTGACTTTC. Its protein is CSARDRSAGANVLTF.

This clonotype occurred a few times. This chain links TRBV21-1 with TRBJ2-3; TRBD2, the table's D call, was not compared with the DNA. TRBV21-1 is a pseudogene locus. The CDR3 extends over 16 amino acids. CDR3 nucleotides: TGTGCCAGCCCCCAGGTCCTAGCGGAGTTCACAGATACGCAGTATTTT. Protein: CASPQVLAEFTDTQYF.

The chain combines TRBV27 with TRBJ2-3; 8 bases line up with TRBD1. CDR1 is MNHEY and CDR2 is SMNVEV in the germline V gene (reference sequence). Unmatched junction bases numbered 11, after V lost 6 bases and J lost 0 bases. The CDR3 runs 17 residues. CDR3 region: CASSPGTGFASTDTQYF. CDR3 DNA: TGTGCCAGCAGCCCCGGGACAGGATTTGCTAGCACAGATACGCAGTATTTT.

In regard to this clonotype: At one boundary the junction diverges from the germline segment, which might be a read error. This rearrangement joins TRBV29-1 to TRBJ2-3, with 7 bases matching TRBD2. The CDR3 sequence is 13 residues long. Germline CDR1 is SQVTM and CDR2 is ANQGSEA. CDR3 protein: CSVGGSFTDTRYF. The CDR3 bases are TGCAGCGTCGGCGGGAGTTTCACAGATACGCGGTATTTT.

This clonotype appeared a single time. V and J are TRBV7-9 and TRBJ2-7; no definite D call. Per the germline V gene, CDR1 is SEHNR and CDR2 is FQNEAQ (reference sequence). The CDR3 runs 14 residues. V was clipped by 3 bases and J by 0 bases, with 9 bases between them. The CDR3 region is CASSFTLTSYEQYF. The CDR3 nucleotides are TGTGCCAGCAGCTTTACGCTCACCTCCTACGAGCAGTACTTC.